Below are 13 T cell receptor beta chains sequenced from a single sample in a study of blood T cell repertoires in COVID-19. Profiled with immunoSEQ multiplex PCR; TCRdb holds only in-frame clones, not every one. Found here are over 300,000 clones, 86% of them singletons; the top ten hold under 2%. What was sequenced was peripheral blood. All receptors derive from a woman aged 50 to 60 with acute or convalescent COVID-19.

The chain links TRBV7-8 to TRBJ2-3, with 7 positions matching TRBD2. After removal of 1 base from V and 10 bases from J, the junction contained 14 bases not matched to a gene. Germline CDR1 and CDR2: SGHVS and FQNEAQ. The CDR3 sequence is 16 residues long. CDR3 sequence: CASSLVGREGEVAQYF. The CDR3 DNA is TGTGCCAGCAGCTTAGTGGGGAGGGAGGGCGAGGTAGCGCAGTATTTT.

This chain connects TRBV9 to TRBJ1-1; 8 bases line up with TRBD1. This CDR3 spans 15 amino acids. V shed 2 bases, J shed 1 base, and the junction held 4 bases outside the gene matches. Per germline, CDR1 SGDLS and CDR2 YYNGEE. CDR3 coding DNA: TGTGCCAGCAGCGTTACGGACAGGGAGAACACTGAAGCTTTCTTT. It encodes CASSVTDRENTEAFF.

V is TRBV5-4 and J is TRBJ1-4; 7 bases fit TRBD1. The germline CDR1 and CDR2 sequences are SGHNT and YYREEE (reference sequence). The CDR3 is made up of 15 amino acids. V lost 4 bases and J lost 4; bases outside the gene matches: 7. CDR3 loop: CASSRGDSLNEKLFF. Written as DNA, the CDR3 is TGTGCCAGCAGCCGCGGGGACAGCCTTAATGAAAAACTGTTTTTT.

The chain combines TRBV7-9 with TRBJ1-6; D is possibly TRBD1 (5 bases). CDR1 and CDR2 (germline): SEHNR, FQNEAQ (reference sequence). V dropped 1 base and J dropped 9 bases, with 19 bases sitting between them. The CDR3 is made up of 17 amino acids. CDR3 bases: TGTGCCAGCAGCTTAGGCGGGGCGGCAGGGTTAGGTTCACCCCTCCACTTT. Protein sequence: CASSLGGAAGLGSPLHF.

The chain joins TRBV4-1 to TRBJ1-5; the D gene is possibly TRBD1 (5 bases). Per germline, CDR1 MGHRA and CDR2 YSYEKL. The CDR3 consists of 15 residues. Trimming stripped 0 bases from V and 5 bases from J, with 11 bases between. CDR3: CASSQDEWGDQPQHF. The CDR3, as DNA: TGCGCCAGCAGCCAAGACGAATGGGGCGATCAGCCCCAGCATTTT.

The chain uses TRBV7-9 and TRBJ2-6; TRBD1 is a possible D gene (6 bases). Per the germline V gene, CDR1 is SEHNR and CDR2 is FQNEAQ (reference sequence). V gave up 5 bases and J gave up 4 bases, with 12 bases separating them. The CDR3 has 15 amino acids. CDR3 region: CASSRQVAGANVLTF. CDR3 nucleotide sequence: TGTGCCAGCAGCCGACAGGTGGCAGGGGCCAACGTCCTGACTTTC.

CDR3 sequence reads: CASTSSSGTSPDTQYF. In DNA, the CDR3 is TGTGCCAGCACCTCCTCTTCGGGGACTAGCCCAGATACGCAGTATTTT. The V call is TRBV7-3, the J call TRBJ2-3, with TRBD2 identical over 9 bases. Trimming removed 7 bases from V and 4 bases from J; junction bases left unmatched: 12. Germline-derived CDR1 and CDR2 are SGHTA and FQGTGA. CDR3 size: 16 residues.

J is TRBJ1-2 and V is TRBV10-3, with TRBD1 matching 7 bases. V gave up 5 bases and J gave up 1 base; unmatched junction bases: 7. Germline lookup yields CDR1 ENHRY and CDR2 SYGVKD. The CDR3 is made up of 15 amino acids. DNA for the CDR3: TGTGCCATCAGTAAAGTACAGGGGTATAACTATGGCTACACCTTC. Protein sequence: CAISKVQGYNYGYTF.

The V and J genes are TRBV7-2 and TRBJ1-1, with 11 bases matching TRBD1. The J segment lost 4 bases and the V segment lost 5 bases, leaving 6 bases of the junction unmatched. Germline assignment: CDR1 SGHTA and CDR2 FQGNSA. CDR3 length: 15 amino acids. DNA of the CDR3: TGTGCCAGCAGCGACCGGGACAGGGGGGCCACTGAAGCTTTCTTT. Its translation is CASSDRDRGATEAFF.

The gene calls are TRBV6-2 or TRBV6-3 and TRBJ1-2; D is possibly TRBD1 (5 bases). V was clipped by 2 bases and J by 7 bases, with 11 bases between them. CDR3 length equals 13 residues. Germline CDR1 MNHEY, CDR2 SVGEGT. CDR3 amino acids: CASSYQGALGYTF. CDR3 bases: TGTGCCAGCAGTTACCAGGGTGCCCTTGGCTACACCTTC.

The gene calls are TRBV4-1 and TRBJ2-5; D may be TRBD1 (6 bases). Germline CDR1 and CDR2: MGHRA and YSYEKL. The CDR3 loop spans 12 amino acids. Trimming took 5 bases from V and 9 from J, leaving 13 bases between them. This CDR3 reads CASSTGSRAQYF. The CDR3 DNA is TGCGCCAGCAGCACAGGGTCCCGGGCCCAGTACTTC.

The CDR3 is CASSSFGLAGGETQYF. In DNA form, the CDR3 reads TGTGCCAGCAGCTCTTTTGGGCTAGCGGGAGGAGAGACCCAGTACTTC. The gene calls are TRBV5-5 and TRBJ2-5, with 11 bases matching TRBD2. The CDR3 consists of 16 residues. The junction had 8 bases not matched to a gene; V was cut back by 3 bases and J by 4 bases. Per the germline V gene, CDR1 is SGHKS and CDR2 is YYEKEE (reference sequence).

This clone came up once. The genes are TRBV24-1 and TRBJ1-2, with TRBD1 matching 8 bases. Looked up from germline, CDR1 is KGHDR and CDR2 is SFDVKD. The CDR3 totals 16 residues. V was pared by 3 bases and J by 5 bases, with 10 bases of the junction left unmatched. DNA for the CDR3: TGTGCCACCAGTGATCCGCGAACAGGGGGAGAGTATGGCTACACCTTC. This codes for CATSDPRTGGEYGYTF.